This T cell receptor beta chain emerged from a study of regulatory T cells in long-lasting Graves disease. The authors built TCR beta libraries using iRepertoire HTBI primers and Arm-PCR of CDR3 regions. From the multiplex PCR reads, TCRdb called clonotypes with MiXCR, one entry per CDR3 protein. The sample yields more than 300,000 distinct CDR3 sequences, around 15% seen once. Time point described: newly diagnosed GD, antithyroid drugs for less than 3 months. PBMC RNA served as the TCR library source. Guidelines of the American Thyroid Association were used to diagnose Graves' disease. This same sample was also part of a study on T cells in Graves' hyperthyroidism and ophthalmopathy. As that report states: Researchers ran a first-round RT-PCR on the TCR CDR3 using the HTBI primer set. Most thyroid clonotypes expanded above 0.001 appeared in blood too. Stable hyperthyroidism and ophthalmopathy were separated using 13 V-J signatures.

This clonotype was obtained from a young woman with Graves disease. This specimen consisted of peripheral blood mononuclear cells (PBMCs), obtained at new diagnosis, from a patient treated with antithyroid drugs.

The CDR3, as DNA: TGCGCCAGCAGCTTGGCCCCACAGGGGGCTTCTAATGAAAAACTGTTTTTT. Translated: CASSLAPQGASNEKLFF. V gene TRBV5-1 combines with J gene TRBJ1-4, with 9 bases aligning to TRBD1. The CDR3 is 17 residues long. V shed 0 bases, J shed 3 bases, and the junction held 6 bases outside the gene matches. Germline-derived CDR1 and CDR2 are SGHRS and YFSETQ.